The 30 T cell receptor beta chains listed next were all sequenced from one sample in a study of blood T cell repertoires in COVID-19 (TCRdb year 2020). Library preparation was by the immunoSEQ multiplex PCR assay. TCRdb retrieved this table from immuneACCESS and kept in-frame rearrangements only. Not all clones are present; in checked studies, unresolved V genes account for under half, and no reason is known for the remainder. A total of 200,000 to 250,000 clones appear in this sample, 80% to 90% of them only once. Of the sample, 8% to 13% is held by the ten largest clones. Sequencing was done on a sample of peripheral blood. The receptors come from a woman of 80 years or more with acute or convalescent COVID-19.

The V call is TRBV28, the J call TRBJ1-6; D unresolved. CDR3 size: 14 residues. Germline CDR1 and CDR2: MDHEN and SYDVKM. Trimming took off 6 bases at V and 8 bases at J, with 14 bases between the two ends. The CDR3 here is CASSPRLADSPLHF. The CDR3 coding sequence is TGTGCCAGCAGCCCTCGGTTAGCAGATTCACCCCTCCACTTT.

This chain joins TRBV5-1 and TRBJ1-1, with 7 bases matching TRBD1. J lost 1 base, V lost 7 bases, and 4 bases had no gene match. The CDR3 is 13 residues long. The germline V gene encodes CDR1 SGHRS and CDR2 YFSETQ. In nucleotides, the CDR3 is TGCGCCAGCTCCGGGACAGCGAACACTGAAGCTTTCTTT. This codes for CASSGTANTEAFF.

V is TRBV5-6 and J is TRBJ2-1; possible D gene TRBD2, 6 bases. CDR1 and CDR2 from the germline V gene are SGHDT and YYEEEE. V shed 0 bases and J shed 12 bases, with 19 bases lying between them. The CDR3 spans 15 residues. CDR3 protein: CASSLGLALELTQFF. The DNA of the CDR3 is TGTGCCAGCAGCTTGGGTCTAGCGTTGGAATTGACGCAGTTCTTC.

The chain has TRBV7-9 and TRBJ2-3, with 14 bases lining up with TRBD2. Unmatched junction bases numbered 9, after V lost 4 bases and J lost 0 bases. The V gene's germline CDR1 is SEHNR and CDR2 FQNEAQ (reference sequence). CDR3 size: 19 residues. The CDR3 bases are TGTGCCAGCAGCTCATCCCGACTAGCGGGGGGGCGGAGCACAGATACGCAGTATTTT. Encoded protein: CASSSSRLAGGRSTDTQYF.

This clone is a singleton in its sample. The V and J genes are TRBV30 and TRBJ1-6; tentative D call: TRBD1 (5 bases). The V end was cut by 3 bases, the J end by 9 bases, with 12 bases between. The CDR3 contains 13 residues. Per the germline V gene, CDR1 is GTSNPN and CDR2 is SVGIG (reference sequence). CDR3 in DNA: TGTGCCTGGAGCCTTGGGGCTGGTTCACCCCTCCACTTT. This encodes CAWSLGAGSPLHF. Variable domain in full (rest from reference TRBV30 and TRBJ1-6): SQTIHQWPATLVQPVGSPLSLECTVEGTSNPNLYWYRQAAGRGLQLLFYSVGIGQISSEVPQNLSASRPQDRQFILSSKKLLLSDSGFYLCAWSLGAGSPLHFGNGTRLTVT.

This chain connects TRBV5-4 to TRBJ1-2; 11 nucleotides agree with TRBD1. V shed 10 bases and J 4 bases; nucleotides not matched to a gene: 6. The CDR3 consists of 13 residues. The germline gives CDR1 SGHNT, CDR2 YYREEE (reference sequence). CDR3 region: CAGGQGASYGYTF. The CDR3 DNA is TGTGCCGGCGGACAGGGGGCCAGCTATGGCTACACCTTC.

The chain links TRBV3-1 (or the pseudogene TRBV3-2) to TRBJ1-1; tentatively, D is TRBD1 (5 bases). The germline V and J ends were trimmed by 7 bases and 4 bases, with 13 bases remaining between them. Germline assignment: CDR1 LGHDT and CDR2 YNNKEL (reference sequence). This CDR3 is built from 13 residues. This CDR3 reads CASILRGGTEAFF. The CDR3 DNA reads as TGTGCCAGCATCCTCCGCGGGGGCACTGAAGCTTTCTTT.

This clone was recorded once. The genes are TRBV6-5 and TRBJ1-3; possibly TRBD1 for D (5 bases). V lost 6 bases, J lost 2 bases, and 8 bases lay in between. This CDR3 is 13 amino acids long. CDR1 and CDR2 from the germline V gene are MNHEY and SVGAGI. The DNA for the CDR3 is TGTGCCAGCAGGCGGGGACCTGGAAACACCATATATTTT. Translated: CASRRGPGNTIYF.

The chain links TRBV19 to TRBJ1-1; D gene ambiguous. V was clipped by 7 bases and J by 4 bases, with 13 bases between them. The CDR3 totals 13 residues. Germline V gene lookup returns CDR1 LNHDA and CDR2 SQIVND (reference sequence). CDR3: CASTTVGGTEAFF. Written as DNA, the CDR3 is TGTGCCAGTACCACTGTTGGAGGCACTGAAGCTTTCTTT.

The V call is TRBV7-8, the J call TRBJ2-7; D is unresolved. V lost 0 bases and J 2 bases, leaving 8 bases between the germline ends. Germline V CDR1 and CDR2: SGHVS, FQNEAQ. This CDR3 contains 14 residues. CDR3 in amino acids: CASSLASVPYEQYF. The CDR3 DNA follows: TGTGCCAGCAGCTTAGCGTCGGTGCCCTACGAGCAGTACTTC.

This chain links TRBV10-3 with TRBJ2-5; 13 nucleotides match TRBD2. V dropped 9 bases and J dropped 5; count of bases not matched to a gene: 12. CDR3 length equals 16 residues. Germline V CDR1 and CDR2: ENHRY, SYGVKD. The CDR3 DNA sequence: TGTGCCATGCGGGCCTCACTAGCGGGGGGGCCCGAGACCCAGTACTTC. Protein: CAMRASLAGGPETQYF.

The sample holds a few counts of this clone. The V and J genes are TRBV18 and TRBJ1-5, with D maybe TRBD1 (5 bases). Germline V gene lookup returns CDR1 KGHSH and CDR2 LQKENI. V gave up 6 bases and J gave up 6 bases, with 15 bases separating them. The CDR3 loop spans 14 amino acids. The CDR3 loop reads CASSPGTNLQPQHF. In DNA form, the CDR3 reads TGTGCCAGCTCCCCCGGGACTAATCTTCAGCCCCAGCATTTT.

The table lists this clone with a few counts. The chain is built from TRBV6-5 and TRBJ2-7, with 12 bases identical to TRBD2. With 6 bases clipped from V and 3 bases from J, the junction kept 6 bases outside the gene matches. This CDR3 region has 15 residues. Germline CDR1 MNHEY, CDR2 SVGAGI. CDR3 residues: CASRATSGSVYEQYF. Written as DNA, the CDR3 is TGTGCCAGCAGAGCGACTAGCGGGAGCGTCTACGAGCAGTACTTC.

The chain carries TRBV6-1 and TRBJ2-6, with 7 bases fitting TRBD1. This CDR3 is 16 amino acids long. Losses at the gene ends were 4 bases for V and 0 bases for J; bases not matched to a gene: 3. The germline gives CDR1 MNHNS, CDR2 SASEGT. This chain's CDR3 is CASSAGTASGANVLTF. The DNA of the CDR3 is TGTGCCAGCAGTGCCGGGACAGCCTCTGGGGCCAACGTCCTGACTTTC.

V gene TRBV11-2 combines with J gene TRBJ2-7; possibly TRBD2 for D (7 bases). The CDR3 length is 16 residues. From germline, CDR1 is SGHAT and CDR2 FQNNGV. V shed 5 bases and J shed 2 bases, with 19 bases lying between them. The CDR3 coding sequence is TGTGCCAGCAGCCTGACGGGGGCGGGAGTGGCCTACGAGCAGTACTTC. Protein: CASSLTGAGVAYEQYF.

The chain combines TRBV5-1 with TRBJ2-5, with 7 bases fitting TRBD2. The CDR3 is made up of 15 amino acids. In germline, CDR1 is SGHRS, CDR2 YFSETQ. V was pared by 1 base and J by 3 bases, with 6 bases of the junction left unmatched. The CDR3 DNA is TGCGCCAGCAGCTTGTTCGCGGGGGAGGAAGAGACCCAGTACTTC. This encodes CASSLFAGEEETQYF.

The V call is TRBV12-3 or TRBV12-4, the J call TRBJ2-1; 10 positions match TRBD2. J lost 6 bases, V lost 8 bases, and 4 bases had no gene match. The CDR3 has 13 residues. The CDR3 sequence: CASGLAGANEQFF. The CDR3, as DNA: TGTGCCAGCGGGCTAGCGGGGGCCAATGAGCAGTTCTTC.

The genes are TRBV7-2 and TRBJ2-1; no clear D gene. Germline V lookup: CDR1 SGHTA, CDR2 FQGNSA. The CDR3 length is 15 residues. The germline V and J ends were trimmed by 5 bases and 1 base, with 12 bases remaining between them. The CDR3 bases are TGTGCCAGCAGCCCCGGTATAGAATCCTACAATGAGCAGTTCTTC. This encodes CASSPGIESYNEQFF.

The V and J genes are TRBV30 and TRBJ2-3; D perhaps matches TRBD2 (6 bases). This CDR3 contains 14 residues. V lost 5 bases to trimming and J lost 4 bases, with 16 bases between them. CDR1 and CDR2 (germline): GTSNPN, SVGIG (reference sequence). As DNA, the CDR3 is TGTGCCTGGGCTAGGTCCGGGAGAGCAGATACGCAGTATTTT. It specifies CAWARSGRADTQYF.

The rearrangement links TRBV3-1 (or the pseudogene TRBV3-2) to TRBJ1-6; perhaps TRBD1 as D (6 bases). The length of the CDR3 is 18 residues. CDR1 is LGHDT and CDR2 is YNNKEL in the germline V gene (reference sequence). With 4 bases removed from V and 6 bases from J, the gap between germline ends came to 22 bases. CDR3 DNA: TGTGCCAGCAGCCCCTACTGGGAGGGCAGGGGATCTAATTCACCCCTCCACTTT. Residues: CASSPYWEGRGSNSPLHF.

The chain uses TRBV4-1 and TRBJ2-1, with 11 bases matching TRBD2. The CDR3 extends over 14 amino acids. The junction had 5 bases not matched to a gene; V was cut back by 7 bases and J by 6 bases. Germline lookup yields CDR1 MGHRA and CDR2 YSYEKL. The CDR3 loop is CASNPSGRSNEQFF. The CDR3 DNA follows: TGCGCCAGCAATCCTAGCGGGAGGTCCAATGAGCAGTTCTTC.

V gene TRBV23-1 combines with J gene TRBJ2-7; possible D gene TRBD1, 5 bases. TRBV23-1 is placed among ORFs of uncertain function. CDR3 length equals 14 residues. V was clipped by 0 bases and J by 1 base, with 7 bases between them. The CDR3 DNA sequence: TGCGCCAGCAGTCAATCGGACAAATCCTACGAGCAGTACTTC. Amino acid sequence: CASSQSDKSYEQYF.

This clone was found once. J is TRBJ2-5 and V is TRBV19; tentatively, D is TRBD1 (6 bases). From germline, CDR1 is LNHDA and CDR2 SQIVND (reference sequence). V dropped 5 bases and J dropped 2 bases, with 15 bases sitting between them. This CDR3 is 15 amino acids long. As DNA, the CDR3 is TGTGCCAGTAGTGCCTTACAGGGACCACAAGAGACCCAGTACTTC. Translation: CASSALQGPQETQYF.

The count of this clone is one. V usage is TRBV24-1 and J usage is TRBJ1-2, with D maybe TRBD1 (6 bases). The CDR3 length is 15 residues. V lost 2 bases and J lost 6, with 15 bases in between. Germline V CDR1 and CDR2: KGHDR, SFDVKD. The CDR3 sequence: CATSDYGEGVDGYTF. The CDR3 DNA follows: TGTGCCACCAGTGATTACGGGGAGGGGGTCGATGGCTACACCTTC.

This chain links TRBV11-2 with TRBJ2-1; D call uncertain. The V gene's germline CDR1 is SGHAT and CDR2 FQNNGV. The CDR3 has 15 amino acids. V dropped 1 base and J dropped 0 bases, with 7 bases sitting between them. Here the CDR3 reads CASSLGRVSYNEQFF. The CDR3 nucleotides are TGTGCCAGCAGCTTAGGCCGAGTCTCCTACAATGAGCAGTTCTTC.

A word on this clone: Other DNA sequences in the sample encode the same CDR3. CDR3 loop: CSVGHLNTEAFF. The CDR3, as DNA: TGCAGCGTTGGGCACCTGAACACTGAAGCTTTCTTT. V and J are TRBV29-1 and TRBJ1-1; D is unclear. V was clipped by 4 bases and J by 0 bases, with 6 bases between them. The CDR3 extends over 12 amino acids. CDR1 SQVTM and CDR2 ANQGSEA come from the germline V gene.

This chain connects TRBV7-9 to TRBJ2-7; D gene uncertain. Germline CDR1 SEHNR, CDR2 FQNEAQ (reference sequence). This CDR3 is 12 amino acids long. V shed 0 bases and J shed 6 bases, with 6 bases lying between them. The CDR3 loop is CASSLARSEQYF. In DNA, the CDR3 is TGTGCCAGCAGCTTAGCGAGGAGCGAGCAGTACTTC.

The DNA for the CDR3 is TGTGCCTGGAGCCCGGACAGGATCTCTAACTATGGCTACACCTTC. This codes for CAWSPDRISNYGYTF. The chain carries TRBV30 and TRBJ1-2; 7 nucleotides agree with TRBD1. V lost 3 bases to trimming and J lost 0 bases; unmatched junction nucleotides: 7. This CDR3 is built from 15 residues. The germline V gene has CDR1 GTSNPN and CDR2 SVGIG (reference sequence).

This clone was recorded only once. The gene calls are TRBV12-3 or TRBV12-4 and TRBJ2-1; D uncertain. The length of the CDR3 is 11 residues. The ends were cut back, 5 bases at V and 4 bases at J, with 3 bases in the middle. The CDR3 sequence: CASSQYNEQFF. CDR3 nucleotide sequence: TGTGCCAGCAGTCAATACAATGAGCAGTTCTTC.

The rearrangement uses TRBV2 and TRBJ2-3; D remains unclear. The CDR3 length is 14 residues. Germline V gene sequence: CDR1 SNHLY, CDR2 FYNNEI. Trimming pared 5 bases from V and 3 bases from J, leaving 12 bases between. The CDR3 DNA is TGTGCCAGCAGTTTTATCCTAGAGACAGATACGCAGTATTTT. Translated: CASSFILETDTQYF.